This T cell receptor beta chain originates from a study of CXCR3 chemokines and chemotherapy response in bladder cancer (dated by TCRdb to the early 2020s). Background for the entire study: The study examined whether intratumoral CXCR3 chemokine system activity predicted chemotherapy response in human bladder cancer.

At the junction V is shortened by 3 bases and J by 0 bases, with 4 bases in between. The germline V gene (reference sequence) supplies CDR1 LNHNV and CDR2 YYDKDF. The CDR3 has 13 amino acids, counting the end cysteine and phenylalanine. Here the CDR3 DNA is all that survives: 39 bases in frame from base 1. This clonotype is termed medium-sized (0.01 to 0.1%). There is no known antigen for this receptor. One base away there is no much larger clone; base qualities are not given. Library preparation used PCR. The sequencing machine was an Illumina HiSeq 2500. Clones were called with MiXCR by TCRdb after fastp trimmed the public reads at Q25, and only in-frame beta chains were retained. Rows with one shared CDR3 protein collapse into an entry with the most common genes and DNA. Present in this sample are just under 450 distinct CDR3 sequences, around 10% of which were seen just once. The ten largest clones capture around a third of the sample.

The chain is made from TRBV15 and TRBJ2-3; the D gene is unclear. The TCR comes from a human donor with bladder cancer that did not respond to neoadjuvant chemotherapy. Sampling was performed from a patient whose treatment included neoadjuvant chemotherapy. The CDR3 protein: CATSRPSTDTQYF. The sequence in DNA is TGTGCCACCAGCAGGCCGAGCACAGATACGCAGTATTTT.